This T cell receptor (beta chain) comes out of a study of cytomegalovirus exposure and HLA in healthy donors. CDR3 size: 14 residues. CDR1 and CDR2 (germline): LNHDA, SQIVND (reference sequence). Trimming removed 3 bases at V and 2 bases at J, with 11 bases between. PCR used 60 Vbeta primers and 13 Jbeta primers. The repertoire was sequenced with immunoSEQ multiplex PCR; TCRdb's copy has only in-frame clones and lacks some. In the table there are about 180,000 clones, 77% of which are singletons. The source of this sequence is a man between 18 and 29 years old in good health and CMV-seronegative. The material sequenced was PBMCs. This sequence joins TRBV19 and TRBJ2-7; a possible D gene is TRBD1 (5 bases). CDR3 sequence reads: CASSIIGQAYEQYF. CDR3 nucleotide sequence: TGTGCCAGTAGTATCATAGGACAAGCCTACGAGCAGTACTTC.